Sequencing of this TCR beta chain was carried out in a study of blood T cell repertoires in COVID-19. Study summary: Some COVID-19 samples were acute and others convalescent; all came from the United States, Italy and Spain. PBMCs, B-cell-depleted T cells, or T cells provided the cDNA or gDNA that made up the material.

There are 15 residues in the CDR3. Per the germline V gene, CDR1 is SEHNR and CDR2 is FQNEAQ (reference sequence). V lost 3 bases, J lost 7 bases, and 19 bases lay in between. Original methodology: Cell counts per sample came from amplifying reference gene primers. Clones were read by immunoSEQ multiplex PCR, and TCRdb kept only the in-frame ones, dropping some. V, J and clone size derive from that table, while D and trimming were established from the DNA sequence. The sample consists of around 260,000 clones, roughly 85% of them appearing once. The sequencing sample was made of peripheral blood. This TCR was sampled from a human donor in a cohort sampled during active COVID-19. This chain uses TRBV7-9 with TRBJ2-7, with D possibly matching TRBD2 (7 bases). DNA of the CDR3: TGTGCCAGCAGCTTTAACTCGAGGAGGGGGGGTGAGCAGTACTTC. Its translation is CASSFNSRRGGEQYF.